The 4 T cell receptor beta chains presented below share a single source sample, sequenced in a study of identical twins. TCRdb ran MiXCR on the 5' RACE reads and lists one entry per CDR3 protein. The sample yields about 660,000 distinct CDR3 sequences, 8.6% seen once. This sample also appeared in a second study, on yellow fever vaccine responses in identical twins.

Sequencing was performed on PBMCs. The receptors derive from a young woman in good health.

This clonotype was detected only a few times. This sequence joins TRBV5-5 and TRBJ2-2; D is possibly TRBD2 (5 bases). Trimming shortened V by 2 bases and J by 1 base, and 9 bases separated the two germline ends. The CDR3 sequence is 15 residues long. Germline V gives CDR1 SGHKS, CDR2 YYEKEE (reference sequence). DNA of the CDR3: TGTGCCAGCAGCTTCCCCAGCGGGAACACCGGGGAGCTGTTTTTT. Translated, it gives CASSFPSGNTGELFF.

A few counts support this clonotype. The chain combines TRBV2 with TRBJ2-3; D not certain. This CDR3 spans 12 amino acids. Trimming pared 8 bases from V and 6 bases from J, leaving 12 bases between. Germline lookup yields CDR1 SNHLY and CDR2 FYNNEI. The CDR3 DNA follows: TGTGCCAGCGGGCGATCGGGTGATACGCAGTATTTT. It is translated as CASGRSGDTQYF.

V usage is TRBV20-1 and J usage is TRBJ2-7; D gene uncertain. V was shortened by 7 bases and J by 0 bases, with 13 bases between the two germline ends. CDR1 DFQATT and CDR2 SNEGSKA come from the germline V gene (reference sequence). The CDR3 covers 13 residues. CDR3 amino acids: CSVVIKGSYEQYF. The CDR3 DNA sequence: TGCAGTGTGGTAATAAAGGGCTCCTACGAGCAGTACTTC.

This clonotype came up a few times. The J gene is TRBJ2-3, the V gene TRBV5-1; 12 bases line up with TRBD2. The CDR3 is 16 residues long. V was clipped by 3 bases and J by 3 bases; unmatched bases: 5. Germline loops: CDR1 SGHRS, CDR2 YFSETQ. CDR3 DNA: TGCGCCAGCAGCTACGGGACTAGCGGGTTGACAGATACGCAGTATTTT. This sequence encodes CASSYGTSGLTDTQYF.